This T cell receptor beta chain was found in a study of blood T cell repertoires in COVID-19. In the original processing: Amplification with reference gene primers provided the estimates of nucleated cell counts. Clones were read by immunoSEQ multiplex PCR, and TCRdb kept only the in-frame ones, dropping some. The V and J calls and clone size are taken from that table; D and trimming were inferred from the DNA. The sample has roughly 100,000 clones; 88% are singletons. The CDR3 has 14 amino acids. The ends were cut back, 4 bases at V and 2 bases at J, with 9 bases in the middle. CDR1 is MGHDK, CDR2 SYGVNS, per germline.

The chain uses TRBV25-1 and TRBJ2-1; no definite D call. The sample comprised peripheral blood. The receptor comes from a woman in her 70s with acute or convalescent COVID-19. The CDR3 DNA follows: TGTGCCAGCAGTGGCACGGGTCCCTACAATGAGCAGTTCTTC. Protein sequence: CASSGTGPYNEQFF.